The rows below give T cell receptor beta chains drawn from one sample of a study of cytomegalovirus exposure and HLA in healthy donors. Profiling relied on immunoSEQ multiplex PCR, and the TCRdb table lists in-frame clones only, not all of them. In the table there are about 180,000 clones, less than 85% of which are singletons. Sequenced: PBMCs. The receptors were sampled from a boy between 2 and 10 years old in good health and CMV-seronegative. CDR3s leave out the opening cysteine and the closing phenylalanine or tryptophan. Fields, in order: J gene, V gene, CDR3 protein.

J: TRBJ2-7; V: TRBV5-1; CDR3: ASSPGGDFSEQY
J: TRBJ1-2; V: TRBV19; CDR3: ATRTVGRYT
J: TRBJ2-2; V: TRBV6-4; CDR3: ASSDSTGRGRSGELF
J: TRBJ2-5; V: TRBV7-2; CDR3: ASSYGSGETQY
J: TRBJ2-1; V: TRBV2; CDR3: ASSERPSGGGNEQF
J: TRBJ1-1; V: TRBV4-1; CDR3: ASSQLYLLSEAF
J: TRBJ1-4; V: TRBV27; CDR3: ASRGTGWEEKLF
J: TRBJ1-1; V: TRBV6-1; CDR3: ASSEALPGFEAF
J: TRBJ1-4; V: TRBV27; CDR3: ASSFGTGASEKLF
J: TRBJ1-3; V: TRBV2; CDR3: ASSQDRVPD
J: TRBJ1-2; V: TRBV30; CDR3: AWSSPGTGGYGYT
J: TRBJ2-1; V: TRBV5-4; CDR3: ASSLTGDNEQF
J: TRBJ2-1; V: TRBV11-2; CDR3: ASRFRLAGDNEQF
J: TRBJ2-3; V: TRBV5-1; CDR3: ASSSSGTRFADTQY
J: TRBJ1-2; V: TRBV30; CDR3: AWSPAVAYGYT
J: TRBJ2-1; V: TRBV15; CDR3: ATSRDSRASGGVEEQF
J: TRBJ2-1; V: TRBV6-5; CDR3: ASSYLSGNEQF
J: TRBJ1-5; V: TRBV28; CDR3: ASSPVGGGGYNQPQH
J: TRBJ1-1; V: TRBV27; CDR3: ASRRGIYAEAF
J: TRBJ2-5; V: TRBV6-5; CDR3: ASSYEAGFQETQY
J: TRBJ1-1; V: TRBV5-1; CDR3: ASSLGGRETEAF
J: TRBJ1-1; V: TRBV2; CDR3: ASSLDTEAF
J: TRBJ1-2; V: TRBV29-1; CDR3: SVKRFQLVDGYT
J: TRBJ1-5; V: TRBV5-5; CDR3: ASSLYTGSIQPQH
J: TRBJ2-6; V: TRBV7-9; CDR3: ASSPDRLSGANVLT
J: TRBJ1-2; V: TRBV11-2; CDR3: ASSLGQTYGYT
J: TRBJ1-2; V: TRBV6-1; CDR3: ASSLGTGFSYK
J: TRBJ2-7; V: TRBV10-3; CDR3: AISPRLVGDYEQY
J: TRBJ1-6; V: TRBV6-6; CDR3: ASSIQDSSSPLH
J: .; V: TRBV6-1; CDR3: ASSPEETGPYEQY
J: .; V: TRBV27; CDR3: ASSPDRVYEQY
J: TRBJ1-4; V: TRBV28; CDR3: ASSPTTTGINEKLF
J: TRBJ2-2; V: TRBV28; CDR3: ASSPDTGELF
J: TRBJ2-7; V: TRBV19; CDR3: ASRLQGTGPYEQY
J: TRBJ2-7; V: TRBV15; CDR3: ATSRTPGTGVDEQY
J: TRBJ1-1; V: TRBV5-5; CDR3: ASSSFDTEAF
J: TRBJ2-5; V: TRBV28; CDR3: ASYPSGQRETQY
J: TRBJ1-3; V: TRBV7-9; CDR3: ASSPPSLGDTIY
J: TRBJ2-7; V: TRBV5-6; CDR3: ASSPSAGTRMLYEQY
J: TRBJ1-6; V: TRBV13; CDR3: ASSLQGAGSPLH
J: TRBJ2-2; V: TRBV5-1; CDR3: ASSFGQGLTEELF
J: TRBJ2-6; V: TRBV5-1; CDR3: ASSLGRSSDVLT
J: TRBJ2-7; V: TRBV5-6; CDR3: ASSDRGSKYEQY
J: TRBJ2-1; V: TRBV19; CDR3: ASSISGGFISSYNEQF
J: TRBJ2-7; V: TRBV7-9; CDR3: ASSFAGVYEQY
J: TRBJ2-2; V: TRBV7-2; CDR3: ASSLVALAGRTGELF